This T cell receptor (beta chain) is drawn from a study of control samples from healthy donors and cancer patients. The repertoire was sequenced with immunoSEQ multiplex PCR; TCRdb's copy has only in-frame clones and lacks some. The data contain about 220,000 clones, roughly 94% of them singletons. The V end lost 3 bases, the J end lost 5 bases, and 12 bases lay between the germline ends. CDR1 SGHVS and CDR2 FQNEAQ come from the germline V gene. The CDR3 is 14 residues long. V and J are TRBV7-8 and TRBJ2-3; either TRBD1 or TRBD2 may supply D (5 bases each). Sequenced sample: blood. The source is a man over 45 in good health. CDR3 in DNA: TGTGCCAGCAGCTTCCGAGGGGTCGGAGATACGCAGTATTTT. Translation gives CASSFRGVGDTQYF. Full variable domain (remainder filled in from reference TRBV7-8 and TRBJ2-3): GAGVSQSPRYKVAKRGQDVALRCDPISGHVSLFWYQQALGQGPEFLTYFQNEAQLDKSGLPSDRFFAERPEGSVSTLKIQRTQQEDSAVYLCASSFRGVGDTQYFGPGTRLTVL.